The entry that follows covers one T cell receptor beta chain sequence. The antigen remains undetermined. This sample is drawn from a study of identical twins. V was shortened by 2 bases and J by 4 bases, with 12 bases between the two germline ends. Per germline, CDR1 MGHRA and CDR2 YSYEKL. CDR3 length equals 15 residues. Study outcomes and limitations: Zero-insertion findings could be partly confounded by invariant cells (MAIT and iNKT cells). In monozygotic twins, models underestimated the sharing of out-of-frame TCR alpha.

TCRdb reprocessed the 5' RACE reads via MiXCR and lists one record per CDR3 protein. The top ten clones hold roughly 8.7% of a sample with about 390,000 distinct CDR3 sequences, roughly 9% of them seen once. The chain has TRBV4-1 and TRBJ2-4; no clear D. The sequence was collected from a woman between 50 and 59 years old in good health. The sample was naive T cells sorted from blood. This chain's CDR3 is CASSQLRLGKNIQYF. CDR3 DNA sequence: TGCGCCAGCAGCCAACTTAGGTTAGGGAAAAACATTCAGTACTTC.